A single sample is the source of the 13 T cell receptor beta chains below, sequenced in a study of T cells in Graves' hyperthyroidism and ophthalmopathy. TCR beta CDR3 region amplification was performed from RNA transcripts. Primed by the HTBI set, a first-round RT-PCR was run on the TCR CDR3. TCRdb fed the multiplex PCR reads into MiXCR, producing one record per CDR3 protein. The top ten clones hold 35% to 45% of a sample with nearly 110,000 distinct CDR3 sequences, 15% to 20% of them seen once. What was sequenced was blood. Every receptor here comes from a woman between 45 and 65 years old with Graves' hyperthyroidism.

Ten or more counts support this clonotype. The chain has TRBV6-1 and TRBJ2-7, with 9 bases lining up with TRBD2. Germline V gives CDR1 MNHNS, CDR2 SASEGT. This CDR3 spans 14 amino acids. The J segment lost 2 bases and the V segment lost 5 bases, leaving 4 bases of the junction unmatched. The CDR3 spells CASSWGLAPYEQYF. The CDR3 DNA sequence: TGTGCCAGCAGTTGGGGACTAGCCCCCTACGAGCAGTACTTC.

At least ten counts were recorded for this clonotype. This chain connects TRBV2 to TRBJ2-5; no firm D call. Germline V gives CDR1 SNHLY, CDR2 FYNNEI. The CDR3 sequence is 15 residues long. V dropped 6 bases and J dropped 7 bases, with 21 bases sitting between them. The CDR3 here is CASRRPWEGYGTQYF. The CDR3 nucleotides read TGTGCCAGCAGGCGTCCGTGGGAAGGGTACGGGACCCAGTACTTC.

The CDR3 bases are TGCAGTGCTACCGACACGACGGGGTACTATGGCTACACCTTC. Protein sequence: CSATDTTGYYGYTF. The rearrangement links TRBV20-1 to TRBJ1-2; no definite D call. Trimming cost V 4 bases and J 3 bases, with 15 bases left between them. Germline CDR1 is DFQATT and CDR2 is SNEGSKA (reference sequence). CDR3 length equals 14 residues.

The sample holds many counts of this clonotype. V gene TRBV6-1 combines with J gene TRBJ1-1, with a tentative D call TRBD1 (5 bases). The CDR3 consists of 13 residues. Trimming left V 7 bases short and J 0 bases short, with 9 bases between. Germline assignment: CDR1 MNHNS and CDR2 SASEGT. The CDR3 region is CASIQVMNTEAFF. The CDR3 bases are TGTGCCAGCATACAGGTGATGAACACTGAAGCTTTCTTT.

The rearrangement joins TRBV7-2 to TRBJ1-2, with D possibly matching TRBD1 (6 bases). CDR3 size: 13 residues. The V gene lost 5 bases and the J gene lost 3 bases, with 10 bases spanning the gap. Germline V lookup: CDR1 SGHTA, CDR2 FQGNSA. The CDR3, as DNA: TGTGCCAGCAGCACCACAGGGTACTATGGCTACACCTTC. Translation gives CASSTTGYYGYTF.

This clonotype was detected ten times or more. The rearrangement links TRBV18 to TRBJ1-1; 8 positions match TRBD1. V was pared by 4 bases and J by 5 bases, with 6 bases of the junction left unmatched. CDR1 and CDR2 from the germline V gene are KGHSH and LQKENI. The length of the CDR3 is 14 residues. The CDR3 sequence is CASSRLDRETEAFF. The CDR3 bases are TGTGCCAGCTCACGACTGGACAGGGAAACTGAAGCTTTCTTT. Full variable domain (outside the CDR3, taken from reference TRBV18 and TRBJ1-1): NAGVMQNPRHLVRRRGQEARLRCSPMKGHSHVYWYRQLPEEGLKFMVYLQKENIIDESGMPKERFSAEFPKEGPSILRIQQVVRGDSAAYFCASSRLDRETEAFFGQGTRLTVV.

The V gene is TRBV7-9, the J gene TRBJ2-1; no clear D. Trimming shortened V by 0 bases and J by 6 bases, and 21 bases separated the two germline ends. The CDR3 is 18 amino acids. Germline loops: CDR1 SEHNR, CDR2 FQNEAQ (reference sequence). The CDR3 loop is CASSLAKDPRSPGNEQFF. CDR3 nucleotides: TGTGCCAGCAGCTTAGCGAAGGACCCTAGATCCCCAGGCAATGAGCAGTTCTTC.

The sample holds many counts of this clonotype. The chain recombines TRBV30 with TRBJ2-3; TRBD1 matches 8 bases. V was clipped by 1 base and J by 3 bases; unmatched bases: 6. Germline V gene lookup returns CDR1 GTSNPN and CDR2 SVGIG (reference sequence). The CDR3 sequence is 15 residues long. The CDR3 DNA sequence: TGTGCCTGGAGTGGCAAGCAGGGGGCAACAGATACGCAGTATTTT. Amino acids: CAWSGKQGATDTQYF.

This clonotype appeared many times. The rearrangement uses TRBV6-1 and TRBJ1-3; no definite D call. There are 14 residues in the CDR3. Trimming cost V 5 bases and J 0 bases, with 8 bases left between them. Germline V CDR1 and CDR2: MNHNS, SASEGT. The CDR3 DNA reads TGTGCCAGCAGTTTCGTTCCCTCTGGAAACACCATATATTTT. As protein: CASSFVPSGNTIYF.

This clonotype was counted ten times or more. The genes are TRBV28 and TRBJ1-2, with D unclear. Deletions cut 3 bases from V and 0 bases from J, with 2 bases between. The CDR3 is 12 residues long. CDR1 and CDR2 (germline): MDHEN, SYDVKM. The CDR3 DNA reads as TGTGCCAGCAGTTTGGCTAACTATGGCTACACCTTC. The encoded protein is CASSLANYGYTF.

This clonotype was seen at least ten times. Possible read error: a much larger clone is one base away. This chain connects TRBV7-3 to TRBJ2-3, with D unresolved. The CDR3 is made up of 13 amino acids. Trimming left V 2 bases short and J 2 bases short, with 5 bases between. Germline V lookup: CDR1 SGHTA, CDR2 FQGTGA. CDR3 protein: CASSLGITDTQYF. As DNA, the CDR3 is TGTGCCAGCAGCTTAGGCATCACAGATACGCAGTATTTT.

The gene calls are TRBV28 and TRBJ2-1; 16 bases agree with TRBD2. V dropped 4 bases and J dropped 7; count of bases not matched to a gene: 10. The CDR3 has 18 amino acids. The germline V gene encodes CDR1 MDHEN and CDR2 SYDVKM. The CDR3 region has the DNA TGTGCCAGCAGTTCCATGGAGGGACTAGCGGGAGGGGAAAATGAGCAGTTCTTC. Protein product: CASSSMEGLAGGENEQFF.

In this sample, this clonotype turned up once. V and J are TRBV5-1 and TRBJ2-1, with D tentatively TRBD1 or TRBD2 (6 bases each). This CDR3 region has 15 residues. V was shortened by 5 bases and J by 3 bases, with 15 bases between the two germline ends. Per the germline V gene, CDR1 is SGHRS and CDR2 is YFSETQ. Here the CDR3 reads CASRGASENYNEQFF. The DNA of the CDR3 is TGCGCCAGCAGGGGGGCTAGCGAGAACTACAATGAGCAGTTCTTC.